This T cell receptor beta chain was sequenced during a study of vaccination effects on CD4 cells after COVID-19. Study-wide background: Participants received two doses of either the BNT162b2 or mRNA-1273 vaccine. Each well held 2 million to 2.5 million PBMC cultured with 7.5 to 10 ug/ml peptides and about 10 IU/ml IL-2.

As concerns this clone: What it recognizes is unknown.

Following 10 days of culture, CD4+ T cells were isolated. The authors exchanged half the medium for IL-2 medium on days 3 and 7. Measured with immunoSEQ multiplex PCR; TCRdb has only the in-frame clones, and not every one. Of approximately 40,000 clones in the sample, 82% were seen once. V lost 5 bases, J lost 1 base, and 0 bases stayed unmatched. Germline assignment: CDR1 LGHDT and CDR2 YNNKEL (reference sequence). This CDR3 region has 16 residues. Findings and caveats of the study: In the late period after vaccination, infection- and vaccine-induced clones contracted markedly.

This clonotype was sampled from a human donor who received a COVID-19 vaccine. Specimen: CD4+ T cells from PBMCs cultured without peptide, collected before COVID-19 vaccination. This chain links TRBV3-1 (or the pseudogene TRBV3-2) with TRBJ2-4; 15 bases match TRBD2. The CDR3: CASSGTSGGAKNIQYF. The CDR3 region has the DNA TGTGCCAGCAGCGGGACTAGCGGGGGGGCCAAAAACATTCAGTACTTC.